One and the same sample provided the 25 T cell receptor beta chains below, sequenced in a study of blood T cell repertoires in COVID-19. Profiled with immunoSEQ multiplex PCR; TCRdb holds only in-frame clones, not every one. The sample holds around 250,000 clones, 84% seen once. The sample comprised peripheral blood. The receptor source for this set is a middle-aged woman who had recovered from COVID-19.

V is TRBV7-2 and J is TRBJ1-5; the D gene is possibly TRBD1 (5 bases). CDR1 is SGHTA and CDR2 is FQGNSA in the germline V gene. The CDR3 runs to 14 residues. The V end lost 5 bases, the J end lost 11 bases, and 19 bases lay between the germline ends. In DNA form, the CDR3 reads TGTGCCAGCAGCCCGAATGGGGCGAGCGCGTCCCAGCATTTT. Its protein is CASSPNGASASQHF.

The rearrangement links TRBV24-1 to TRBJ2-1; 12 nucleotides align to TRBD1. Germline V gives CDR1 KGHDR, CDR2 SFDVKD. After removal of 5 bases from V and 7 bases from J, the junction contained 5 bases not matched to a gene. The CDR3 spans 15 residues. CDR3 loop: CATSGGQGALNEQFF. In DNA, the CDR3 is TGTGCCACCAGTGGGGGACAGGGGGCACTTAATGAGCAGTTCTTC.

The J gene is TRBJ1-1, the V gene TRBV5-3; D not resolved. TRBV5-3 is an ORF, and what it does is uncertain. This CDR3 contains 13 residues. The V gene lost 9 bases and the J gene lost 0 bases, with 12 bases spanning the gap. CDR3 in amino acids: CATMECMNTEAFF. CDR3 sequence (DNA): TGTGCCACCATGGAGTGTATGAACACTGAAGCTTTCTTT.

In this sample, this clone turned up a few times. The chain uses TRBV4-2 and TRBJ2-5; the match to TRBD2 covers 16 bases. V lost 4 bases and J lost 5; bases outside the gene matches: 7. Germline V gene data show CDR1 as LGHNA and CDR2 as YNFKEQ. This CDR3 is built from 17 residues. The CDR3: CASSRAGTSGGAETQYF. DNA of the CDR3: TGTGCCAGCAGCCGGGCCGGGACTAGCGGGGGGGCGGAGACCCAGTACTTC.

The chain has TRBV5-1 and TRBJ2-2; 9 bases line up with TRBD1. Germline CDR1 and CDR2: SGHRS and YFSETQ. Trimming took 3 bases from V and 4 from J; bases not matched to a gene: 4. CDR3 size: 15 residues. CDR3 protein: CASSSGQGGTGELFF. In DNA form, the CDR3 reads TGCGCCAGCAGCTCGGGACAGGGCGGCACCGGGGAGCTGTTTTTT.

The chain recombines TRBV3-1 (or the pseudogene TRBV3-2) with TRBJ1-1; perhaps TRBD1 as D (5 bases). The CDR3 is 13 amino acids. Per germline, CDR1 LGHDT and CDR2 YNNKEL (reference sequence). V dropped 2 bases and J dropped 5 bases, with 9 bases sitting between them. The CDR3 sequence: CASSQQGWTEAFF. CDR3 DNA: TGTGCCAGCAGCCAACAGGGTTGGACTGAAGCTTTCTTT.

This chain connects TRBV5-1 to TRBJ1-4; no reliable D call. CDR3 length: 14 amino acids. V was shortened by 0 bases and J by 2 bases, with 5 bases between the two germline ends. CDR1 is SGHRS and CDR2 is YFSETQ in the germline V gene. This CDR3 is CASSLGQTNEKLFF. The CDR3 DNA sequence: TGCGCCAGCAGCTTGGGTCAGACTAATGAAAAACTGTTTTTT.

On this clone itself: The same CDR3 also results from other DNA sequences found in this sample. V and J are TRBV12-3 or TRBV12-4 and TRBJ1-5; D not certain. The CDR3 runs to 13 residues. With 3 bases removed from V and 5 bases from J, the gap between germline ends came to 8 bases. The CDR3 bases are TGTGCCAGCAGTTTCTTACGGGATCAGCCCCAGCATTTT. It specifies CASSFLRDQPQHF.

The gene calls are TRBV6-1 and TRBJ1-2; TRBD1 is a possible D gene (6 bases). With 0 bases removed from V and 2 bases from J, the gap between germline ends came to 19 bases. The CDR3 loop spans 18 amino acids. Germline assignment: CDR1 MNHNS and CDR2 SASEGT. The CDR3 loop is CASSEAGSGARLNYGYTF. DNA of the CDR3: TGTGCCAGCAGTGAAGCGGGGTCAGGGGCGCGTCTGAACTATGGCTACACCTTC.

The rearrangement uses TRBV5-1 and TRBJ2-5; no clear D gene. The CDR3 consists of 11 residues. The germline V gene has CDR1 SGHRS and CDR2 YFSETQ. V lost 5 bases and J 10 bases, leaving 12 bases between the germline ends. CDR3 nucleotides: TGCGCCAGCAGGGCTGAGGTGATCCAGTACTTC. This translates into CASRAEVIQYF.

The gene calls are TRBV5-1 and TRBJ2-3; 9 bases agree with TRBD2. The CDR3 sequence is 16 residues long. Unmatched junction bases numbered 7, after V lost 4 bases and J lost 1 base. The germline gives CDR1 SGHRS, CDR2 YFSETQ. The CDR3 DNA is TGCGCCAGCAGCCTTAGCGGGGGCCGAGGCACAGATACGCAGTATTTT. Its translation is CASSLSGGRGTDTQYF.

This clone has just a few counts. The CDR3 region has the DNA TGTGCCAGCTGCGAGCAGGCCAATCAGCCCCAGCATTTT. Its translation: CASCEQANQPQHF. This chain uses TRBV2 with TRBJ1-5; unclear D gene. Trimming shortened V by 8 bases and J by 3 bases, and 11 bases separated the two germline ends. The CDR3 extends over 13 amino acids. Germline V gene sequence: CDR1 SNHLY, CDR2 FYNNEI.

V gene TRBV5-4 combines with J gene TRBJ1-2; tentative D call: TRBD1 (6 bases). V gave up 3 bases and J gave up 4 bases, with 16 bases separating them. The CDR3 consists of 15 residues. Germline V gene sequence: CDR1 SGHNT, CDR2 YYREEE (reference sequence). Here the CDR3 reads CASSSNRVPLYGYTF. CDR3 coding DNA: TGTGCCAGCAGCTCGAACAGGGTCCCTCTCTATGGCTACACCTTC. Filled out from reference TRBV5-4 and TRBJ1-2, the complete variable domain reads ETGVTQSPTHLIKTRGQQVTLRCSSQSGHNTVSWYQQALGQGPQFIFQYYREEENGRGNFPPRFSGLQFPNYSSELNVNALELDDSALYLCASSSNRVPLYGYTFGSGTRLTVV.

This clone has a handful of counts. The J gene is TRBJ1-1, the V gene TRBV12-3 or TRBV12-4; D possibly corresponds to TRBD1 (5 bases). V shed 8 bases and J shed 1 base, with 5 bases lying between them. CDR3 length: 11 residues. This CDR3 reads CASQGNTEAFF. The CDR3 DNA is TGTGCCAGCCAGGGGAACACTGAAGCTTTCTTT.

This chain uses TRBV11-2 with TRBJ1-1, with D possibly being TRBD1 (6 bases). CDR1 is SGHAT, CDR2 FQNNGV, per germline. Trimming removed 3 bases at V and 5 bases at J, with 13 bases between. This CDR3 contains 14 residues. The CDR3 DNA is TGTGCCAGCAGCTTGTCGAGTACAGGGACTGAAGCTTTCTTT. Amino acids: CASSLSSTGTEAFF. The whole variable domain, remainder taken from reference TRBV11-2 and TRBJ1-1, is EAGVAQSPRYKIIEKRQSVAFWCNPISGHATLYWYQQILGQGPKLLIQFQNNGVVDDSQLPKDRFSAERLKGVDSTLKIQPAKLEDSAVYLCASSLSSTGTEAFFGQGTRLTVV.

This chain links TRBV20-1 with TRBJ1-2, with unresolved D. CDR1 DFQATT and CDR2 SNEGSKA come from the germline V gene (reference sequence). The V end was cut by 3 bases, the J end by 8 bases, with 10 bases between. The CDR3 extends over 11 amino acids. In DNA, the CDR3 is TGCAGTGCTAGTCTGGGAGGAGGCTACACCTTC. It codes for CSASLGGGYTF.

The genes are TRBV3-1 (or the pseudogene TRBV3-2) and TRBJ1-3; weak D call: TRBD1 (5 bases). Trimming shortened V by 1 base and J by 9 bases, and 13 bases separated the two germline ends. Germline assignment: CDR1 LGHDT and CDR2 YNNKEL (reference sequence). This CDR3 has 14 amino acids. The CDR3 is CASSQAPSRGTIYF. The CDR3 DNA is TGTGCCAGCAGCCAAGCGCCGTCAAGGGGCACCATATATTTT.

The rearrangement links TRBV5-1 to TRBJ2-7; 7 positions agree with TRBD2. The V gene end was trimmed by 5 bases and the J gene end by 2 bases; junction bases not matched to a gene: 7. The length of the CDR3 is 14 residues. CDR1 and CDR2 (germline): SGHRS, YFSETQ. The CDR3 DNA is TGCGCCAGCAGTTCACTAGCGTCAGCCTACGAGCAGTACTTC. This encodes CASSSLASAYEQYF.

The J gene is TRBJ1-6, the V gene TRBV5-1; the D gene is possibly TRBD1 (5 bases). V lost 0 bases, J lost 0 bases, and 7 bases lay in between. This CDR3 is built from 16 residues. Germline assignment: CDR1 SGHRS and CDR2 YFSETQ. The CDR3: CASSLAGNSYNSPLHF. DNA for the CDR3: TGCGCCAGCAGCTTGGCAGGGAACTCCTATAATTCACCCCTCCACTTT.

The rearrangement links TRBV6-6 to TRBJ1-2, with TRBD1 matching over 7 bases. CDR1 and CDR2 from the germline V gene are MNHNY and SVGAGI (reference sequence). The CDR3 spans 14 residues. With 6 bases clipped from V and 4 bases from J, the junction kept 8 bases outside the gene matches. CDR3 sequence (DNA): TGTGCCAGCAGCCGGAACAGGGGTTCCTATGGCTACACCTTC. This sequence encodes CASSRNRGSYGYTF.

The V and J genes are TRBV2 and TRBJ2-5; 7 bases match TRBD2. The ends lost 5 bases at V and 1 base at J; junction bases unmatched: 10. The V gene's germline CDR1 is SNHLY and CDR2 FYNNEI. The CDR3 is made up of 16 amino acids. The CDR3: CASSTNRDYPQETQYF. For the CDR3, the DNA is TGTGCCAGCAGTACCAACCGGGACTATCCCCAAGAGACCCAGTACTTC.

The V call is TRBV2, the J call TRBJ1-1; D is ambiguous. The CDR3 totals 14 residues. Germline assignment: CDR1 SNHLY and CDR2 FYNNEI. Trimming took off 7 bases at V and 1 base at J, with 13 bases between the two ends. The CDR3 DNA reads TGTGCCAGCAAGGCAGGTCCTTCGAACACTGAAGCTTTCTTT. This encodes CASKAGPSNTEAFF.

The CDR3 here is CASSPPQAGFGYGYTF. For the CDR3, the DNA is TGTGCCAGCTCACCACCTCAGGCAGGGTTCGGCTATGGCTACACCTTC. This chain connects TRBV18 to TRBJ1-2; D is possibly TRBD1 (5 bases). Trimming stripped 0 bases from V and 4 bases from J, with 15 bases between. The CDR3 extends over 16 amino acids. Germline assignment: CDR1 KGHSH and CDR2 LQKENI.

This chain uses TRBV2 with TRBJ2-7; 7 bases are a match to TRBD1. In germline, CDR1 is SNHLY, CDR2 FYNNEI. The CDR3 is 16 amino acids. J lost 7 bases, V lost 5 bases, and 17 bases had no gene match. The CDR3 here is CASSPPSGTALGEQYF. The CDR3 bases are TGTGCCAGCAGTCCCCCCTCCGGGACAGCTTTAGGGGAGCAGTACTTC.

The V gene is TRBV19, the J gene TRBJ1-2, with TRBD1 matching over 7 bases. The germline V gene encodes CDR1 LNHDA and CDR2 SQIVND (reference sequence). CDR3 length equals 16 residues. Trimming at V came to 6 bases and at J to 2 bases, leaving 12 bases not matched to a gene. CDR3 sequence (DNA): TGTGCCAGTAGCGGACAGGACGCGAGTGCGAACTATGGCTACACCTTC. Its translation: CASSGQDASANYGYTF.